The 30 T cell receptor beta chains listed next were all sequenced from one sample in a study of blood T cell repertoires in COVID-19. Assay: immunoSEQ multiplex PCR; the TCRdb copy retains only in-frame clones and omits some. The data contain tens of thousands of clones, approximately 88% of them singletons. The sample comprised peripheral blood. These receptor sequences come from a human donor in a cohort sampled during active COVID-19.

The chain is built from TRBV5-1 and TRBJ1-2, with 9 bases matching TRBD1. This CDR3 region has 15 residues. The junction had 4 bases not matched to a gene; V was cut back by 1 base and J by 3 bases. Germline CDR1 and CDR2: SGHRS and YFSETQ. The CDR3 loop is CASSLTGGEDYGYTF. The DNA of the CDR3 is TGCGCCAGCAGCTTGACAGGGGGCGAGGACTATGGCTACACCTTC.

This chain joins TRBV29-1 and TRBJ2-5; D remains ambiguous. The CDR3 sequence is 10 residues long. V lost 7 bases to trimming and J lost 2 bases, with 5 bases between them. Germline V gives CDR1 SQVTM, CDR2 ANQGSEA. The CDR3 loop reads CSAQQETQYF. For the CDR3, the DNA is TGCAGCGCTCAACAAGAGACCCAGTACTTC.

The chain has TRBV6-6 and TRBJ2-7; a possible D gene is TRBD2 (5 bases). Trimming stripped 4 bases from V and 2 bases from J, with 12 bases between. CDR3 length: 14 amino acids. CDR1 MNHNY and CDR2 SVGAGI come from the germline V gene (reference sequence). The CDR3 coding sequence is TGTGCCAGCAGTTTCGAGGGTGTGGCCTACGAGCAGTACTTC. Protein product: CASSFEGVAYEQYF.

To note about this clone: An end of the junction does not agree with germline; a read error may underlie this. This chain uses TRBV10-3 with TRBJ2-5; 7 bases agree with TRBD1. The CDR3 is 14 amino acids. Germline V gene lookup returns CDR1 ENHRY and CDR2 SYGVKD. CDR3 amino acids: CAVSPRGQGETQYF. In DNA form, the CDR3 reads TGTGCCGTCAGTCCGAGGGGGCAGGGAGAGACCCAGTACTTC.

A note on this clone: One junction end does not reproduce the germline sequence, and a read error may be involved. The rearrangement uses TRBV19 and TRBJ1-3; D gene unclear. Germline V gene sequence: CDR1 LNHDA, CDR2 SQIVND (reference sequence). The CDR3 sequence is 15 residues long. Here the CDR3 reads CASSMGRRDIADRHF. The CDR3 nucleotides are TGTGCCAGTAGTATGGGGAGGAGGGATATTGCGGATCGACATTTT.

The chain combines TRBV18 with TRBJ1-1, with 11 bases fitting TRBD1. In germline, CDR1 is KGHSH, CDR2 LQKENI. The CDR3 extends over 17 amino acids. The V gene end was trimmed by 1 base and the J gene end by 2 bases; junction bases not matched to a gene: 6. The DNA for the CDR3 is TGTGCCAGCTCACCACGCAGGGACAGGGGGTCAAACACTGAAGCTTTCTTT. It translates to CASSPRRDRGSNTEAFF.

The gene calls are TRBV10-1 and TRBJ2-7; 8 bases match TRBD2. CDR1 is WNHNN and CDR2 is SYGVQD in the germline V gene (reference sequence). This CDR3 region has 14 residues. Trimming cost V 8 bases and J 2 bases; bases outside gene matches: 8. The CDR3 protein is CASDGRGTPYEQYF. The CDR3, as DNA: TGCGCCAGCGACGGGAGGGGGACCCCCTACGAGCAGTACTTC.

This clone appeared once. The V call is TRBV9, the J call TRBJ2-5; weak D call: TRBD2 (6 bases). CDR1 is SGDLS and CDR2 is YYNGEE in the germline V gene. This CDR3 spans 14 amino acids. Trimming took 4 bases from V and 2 from J, leaving 12 bases between them. For the CDR3, the DNA is TGTGCCAGCAGCCTAGCGTTCAGTCAAGAGACCCAGTACTTC. Translating it yields CASSLAFSQETQYF.

In its sample, this clone was seen once. The chain links TRBV29-1 to TRBJ2-5; 10 nucleotides line up with TRBD1. The V gene's germline CDR1 is SQVTM and CDR2 ANQGSEA. The CDR3 sequence is 14 residues long. The V and J ends lost 4 bases and 4 bases, in that order; junction bases with no gene match: 6. In nucleotides, the CDR3 is TGCAGCGTTGGCGACAGGGGGCTTTTAGAGACCCAGTACTTC. Its translation: CSVGDRGLLETQYF.

The CDR3 DNA reads as TGTGCCAGCAGTTACGCGCTCTATGGCTACACCTTC. This encodes CASSYALYGYTF. The genes are TRBV28 and TRBJ1-2; D not certain. Germline lookup yields CDR1 MDHEN and CDR2 SYDVKM. The CDR3 has 12 amino acids. The ends were cut back, 4 bases at V and 4 bases at J, with 7 bases in the middle.

This chain uses TRBV7-8 with TRBJ1-6; tentative D call: TRBD1 (6 bases). The CDR3 contains 15 residues. Germline values: CDR1 SGHVS, CDR2 FQNEAQ. Trimming left V 1 base short and J 3 bases short, with 7 bases between. CDR3 sequence reads: CASSLGGGYNSPLHF. The CDR3 coding sequence is TGTGCCAGCAGCTTAGGAGGGGGCTATAATTCACCCCTCCACTTT.

CDR3 DNA: TGTGCCAGCAGTGAAGTATTCCCCCTCAAATCGAGATCTGGGGCCAACGTCCTGACTTTC. Its translation: CASSEVFPLKSRSGANVLTF. The gene calls are TRBV6-1 and TRBJ2-6; D is ambiguous. This CDR3 contains 20 residues. The ends were cut back, 1 base at V and 1 base at J, with 20 bases in the middle. Germline lookup yields CDR1 MNHNS and CDR2 SASEGT.

The chain couples TRBV28 to TRBJ1-2, with D unresolved. Germline V gives CDR1 MDHEN, CDR2 SYDVKM. Trimming removed 6 bases from V and 6 bases from J, with 14 bases in between. The CDR3 covers 13 residues. As DNA, the CDR3 is TGTGCCAGCAGCCAAGTCTTGGCCCATGGCTACACCTTC. It codes for CASSQVLAHGYTF.

The rearrangement uses TRBV3-1 (or the pseudogene TRBV3-2) and TRBJ2-3; D is perhaps TRBD1 (7 bases). V shed 4 bases and J shed 5 bases, with 16 bases lying between them. The V gene's germline CDR1 is LGHDT and CDR2 YNNKEL (reference sequence). The CDR3 has 15 amino acids. The CDR3 here is CASSPKTGRRDTQYF. CDR3 sequence (DNA): TGTGCCAGCAGCCCGAAGACAGGGAGGAGAGATACGCAGTATTTT.

The chain links TRBV28 to TRBJ2-2, with TRBD2 as a possible D gene (6 bases). The germline CDR1 and CDR2 sequences are MDHEN and SYDVKM. The germline V and J ends were trimmed by 6 bases and 0 bases, with 20 bases remaining between them. The CDR3 runs 18 residues. In DNA, the CDR3 is TGTGCCAGCAGGGATCCTACTAGCTACGCTGCGAACACCGGGGAGCTGTTTTTT. Translated: CASRDPTSYAANTGELFF. The full variable domain, with the rest looked up from reference TRBV28 and TRBJ2-2, is DVKVTQSSRYLVKRTGEKVFLECVQDMDHENMFWYRQDPGLGLRLIYFSYDVKMKEKGDIPEGYSVSREKKERFSLILESASTNQTSMYLCASRDPTSYAANTGELFFGEGSRLTVL.

V gene TRBV3-1 (or the pseudogene TRBV3-2) combines with J gene TRBJ2-1; TRBD2 might be the D (6 bases). From germline, CDR1 is LGHDT and CDR2 YNNKEL (reference sequence). The CDR3 totals 14 residues. The V end lost 5 bases, the J end lost 6 bases, and 14 bases lay between the germline ends. CDR3 residues: CASSVSGTVNEQFF. The DNA of the CDR3 is TGTGCCAGCAGCGTATCCGGGACTGTCAATGAGCAGTTCTTC.

This clone appeared once. V is TRBV19 and J is TRBJ2-5; tentative D call: TRBD1 (6 bases). The CDR3 is made up of 14 amino acids. V was trimmed by 10 bases and J by 0 bases, leaving 15 bases between them. Germline loops: CDR1 LNHDA, CDR2 SQIVND (reference sequence). This CDR3 is CATGDRMYQETQYF. CDR3 sequence (DNA): TGTGCCACCGGAGACAGGATGTACCAAGAGACCCAGTACTTC.

This clone was recorded a few times. V gene TRBV3-1 (or the pseudogene TRBV3-2) combines with J gene TRBJ1-1; D is ambiguous. CDR3 length: 14 residues. Germline CDR1 and CDR2: LGHDT and YNNKEL (reference sequence). Deletions cut 0 bases from V and 6 bases from J, with 11 bases between. The CDR3: CASSQDIGVSEAFF. The CDR3 DNA is TGTGCCAGCAGCCAAGATATCGGGGTCTCTGAAGCTTTCTTT.

This clone turned up a few times. This chain connects TRBV10-1 to TRBJ2-7, with D perhaps matching TRBD1 (6 bases). Germline V gene data show CDR1 as WNHNN and CDR2 as SYGVQD (reference sequence). Trimming cost V 7 bases and J 3 bases, with 19 bases left between them. This CDR3 contains 15 residues. CDR3 bases: TGCGCCAGCACCCCTCCGAGGACAGCTAACTACGAGCAGTACGTC. It specifies CASTPPRTANYEQYV.

The V gene is TRBV5-5, the J gene TRBJ2-7; 7 bases align to TRBD2. Looked up from germline, CDR1 is SGHKS and CDR2 is YYEKEE (reference sequence). J gave up 0 bases and V 0 bases, and 9 bases lay outside the gene matches. The CDR3 length is 17 residues. This CDR3 reads CASSLAREGRGSYEQYV. The CDR3 DNA sequence: TGTGCCAGCAGCTTGGCCAGAGAGGGGAGGGGCTCCTACGAGCAGTACGTC.

The V and J genes are TRBV19 and TRBJ2-5; 9 bases align to TRBD2. The V gene end was trimmed by 5 bases and the J gene end by 0 bases; junction bases not matched to a gene: 7. The CDR3 runs to 16 residues. Germline CDR1 and CDR2: LNHDA and SQIVND (reference sequence). CDR3 sequence (DNA): TGTGCCAGTAGTGAAATTAGCGGGGGACACCAAGAGACCCAGTACTTC. Amino acids: CASSEISGGHQETQYF.

The rearrangement links TRBV10-1 to TRBJ2-1; D perhaps matches TRBD2 (5 bases). Germline lookup yields CDR1 WNHNN and CDR2 SYGVQD (reference sequence). Trimming took off 5 bases at V and 0 bases at J, with 14 bases between the two ends. CDR3 length: 16 amino acids. CDR3 DNA: TGCGCCAGCAGTCCCGGGTCGGCGGGCTCCTACAATGAGCAGTTCTTC. It translates to CASSPGSAGSYNEQFF.

The V and J genes are TRBV5-1 and TRBJ2-1; 7 bases are a match to TRBD2. Germline V gene data show CDR1 as SGHRS and CDR2 as YFSETQ. The V and J ends lost 2 bases and 6 bases, in that order; junction bases with no gene match: 11. CDR3 length: 16 residues. CDR3 nucleotides: TGCGCCAGCAGCTTAGGTGGGGGAGGGAAGGGCAATGAGCAGTTCTTC. Its translation is CASSLGGGGKGNEQFF.

This clone was seen just once. The V call is TRBV30, the J call TRBJ1-2, with 8 bases identical to TRBD1. V dropped 1 base and J dropped 4; count of bases not matched to a gene: 8. The CDR3 sequence is 15 residues long. From germline, CDR1 is GTSNPN and CDR2 SVGIG (reference sequence). The chain's CDR3 is CAWSADRGALYGYTF. Written as DNA, the CDR3 is TGTGCCTGGAGTGCTGACAGGGGAGCCCTCTATGGCTACACCTTC.

The chain links TRBV19 to TRBJ1-2; TRBD1 might be the D (5 bases). CDR1 is LNHDA, CDR2 SQIVND, per germline (reference sequence). There are 14 residues in the CDR3. The V end lost 4 bases, the J end lost 2 bases, and 11 bases lay between the germline ends. Written as DNA, the CDR3 is TGTGCCAGTAGTAGGGAGGGGACCAACTATGGCTACACCTTC. Amino acid sequence: CASSREGTNYGYTF.

The chain carries TRBV5-6 and TRBJ1-4, with 7 bases that match TRBD1. There are 17 residues in the CDR3. Germline lookup yields CDR1 SGHDT and CDR2 YYEEEE. V shed 0 bases, J shed 1 base, and the junction held 6 bases outside the gene matches. The CDR3 protein is CASSLAGTAVTNEKLFF. Here the CDR3 DNA reads TGTGCCAGCAGCTTGGCCGGGACAGCCGTAACTAATGAAAAACTGTTTTTT.

This chain joins TRBV6-5 and TRBJ1-1, with TRBD1 matching over 7 bases. Trimming took 6 bases from V and 4 from J; bases not matched to a gene: 8. In germline, CDR1 is MNHEY, CDR2 SVGAGI. The CDR3 extends over 14 amino acids. The DNA of the CDR3 is TGTGCCAGCAGCTCACGACAGGGCGGCACTGAAGCTTTCTTT. It specifies CASSSRQGGTEAFF.

V is TRBV7-8 and J is TRBJ2-5, with D tentatively TRBD1 (6 bases). The CDR3 is 15 residues long. In germline, CDR1 is SGHVS, CDR2 FQNEAQ. Between the trimmed V and J ends, which lost 5 bases and 4 bases, there was a span of 17 bases. CDR3: CASSTSHRDTETQYF. CDR3 in DNA: TGTGCCAGCAGCACGTCACACCGGGACACAGAGACCCAGTACTTC.

The V gene is TRBV5-5, the J gene TRBJ2-2, with D possibly matching TRBD2 (6 bases). V lost 4 bases to trimming and J lost 4 bases, with 23 bases between them. The CDR3 sequence is 18 residues long. The germline CDR1 and CDR2 sequences are SGHKS and YYEKEE (reference sequence). CDR3 DNA sequence: TGTGCCAGCAGCGCCTCCGGGGGTGCTGGGGCGGTCACCGGGGAGCTGTTTTTT. Translated, it gives CASSASGGAGAVTGELFF.

V is TRBV20-1 and J is TRBJ1-1; D is unresolved. This CDR3 region has 11 residues. Germline loops: CDR1 DFQATT, CDR2 SNEGSKA (reference sequence). The CDR3 DNA reads TGCAGGAGGAATTCGAACACTGAAGCTTTCTTT. The encoded protein is CRRNSNTEAFF.